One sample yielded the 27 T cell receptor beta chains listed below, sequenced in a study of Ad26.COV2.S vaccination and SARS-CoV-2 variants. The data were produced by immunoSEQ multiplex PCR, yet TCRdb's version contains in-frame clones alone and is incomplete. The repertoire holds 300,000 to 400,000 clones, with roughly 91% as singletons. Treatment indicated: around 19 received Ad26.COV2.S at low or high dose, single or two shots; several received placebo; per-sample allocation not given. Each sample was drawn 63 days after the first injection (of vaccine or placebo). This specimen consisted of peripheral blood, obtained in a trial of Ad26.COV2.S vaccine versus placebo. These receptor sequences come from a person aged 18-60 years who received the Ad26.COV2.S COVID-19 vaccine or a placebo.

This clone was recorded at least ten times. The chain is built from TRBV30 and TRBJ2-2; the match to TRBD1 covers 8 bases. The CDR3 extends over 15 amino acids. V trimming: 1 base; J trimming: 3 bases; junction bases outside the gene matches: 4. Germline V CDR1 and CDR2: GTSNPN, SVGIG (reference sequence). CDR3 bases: TGTGCCTGGAGTGCTGGACAGGGTCACACCGGGGAGCTGTTTTTT. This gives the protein CAWSAGQGHTGELFF.

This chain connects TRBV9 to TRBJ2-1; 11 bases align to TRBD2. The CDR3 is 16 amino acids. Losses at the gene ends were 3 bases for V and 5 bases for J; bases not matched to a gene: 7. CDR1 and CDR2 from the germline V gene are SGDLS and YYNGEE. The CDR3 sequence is CASSATLAGEHNEQFF. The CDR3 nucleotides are TGTGCCAGCAGCGCCACACTAGCGGGGGAACACAATGAGCAGTTCTTC. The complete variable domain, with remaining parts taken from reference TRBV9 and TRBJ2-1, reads DSGVTQTPKHLITATGQRVTLRCSPRSGDLSVYWYQQSLDQGLQFLIQYYNGEERAKGNILERFSAQQFPDLHSELNLSSLELGDSALYFCASSATLAGEHNEQFFGPGTRLTVL.

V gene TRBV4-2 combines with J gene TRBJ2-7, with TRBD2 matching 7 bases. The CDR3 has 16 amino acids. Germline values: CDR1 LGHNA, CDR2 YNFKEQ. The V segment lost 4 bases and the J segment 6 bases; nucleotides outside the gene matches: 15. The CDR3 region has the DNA TGTGCCAGCAGCCTTCAAGGGTCGGGGAAGCGGGGCGAGCAGTACTTC. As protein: CASSLQGSGKRGEQYF.

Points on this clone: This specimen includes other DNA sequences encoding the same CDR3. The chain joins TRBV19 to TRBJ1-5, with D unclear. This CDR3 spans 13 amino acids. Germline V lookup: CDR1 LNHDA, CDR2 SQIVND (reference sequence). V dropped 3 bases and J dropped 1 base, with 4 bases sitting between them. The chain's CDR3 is CASSMGSNQPQHF. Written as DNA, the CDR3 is TGTGCCAGTAGTATGGGCAGCAATCAGCCCCAGCATTTT.

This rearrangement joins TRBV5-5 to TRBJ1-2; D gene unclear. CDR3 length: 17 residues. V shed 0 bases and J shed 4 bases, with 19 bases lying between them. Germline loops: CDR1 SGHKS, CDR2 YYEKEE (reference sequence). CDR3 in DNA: TGTGCCAGCAGCTTGGAAGTTGGGCGGACTCAAGGCTATGGCTACACCTTC. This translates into CASSLEVGRTQGYGYTF.

The CDR3 sequence is CASSLLKAVNTEAFF. DNA for the CDR3: TGTGCCAGCAGCTTACTGAAGGCGGTAAACACTGAAGCTTTCTTT. V gene TRBV7-9 combines with J gene TRBJ1-1, with D unclear. Between the trimmed V and J ends, which lost 2 bases and 2 bases, there was a span of 12 bases. The CDR3 length is 15 residues. From germline, CDR1 is SEHNR and CDR2 FQNEAQ (reference sequence).

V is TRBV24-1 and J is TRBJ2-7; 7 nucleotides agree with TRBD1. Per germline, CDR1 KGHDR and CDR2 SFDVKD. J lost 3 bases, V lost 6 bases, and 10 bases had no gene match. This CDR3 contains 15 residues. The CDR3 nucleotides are TGTGCCACCAGTAACTTCCGGGACAGCTTCTACGAGCAGTACTTC. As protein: CATSNFRDSFYEQYF.

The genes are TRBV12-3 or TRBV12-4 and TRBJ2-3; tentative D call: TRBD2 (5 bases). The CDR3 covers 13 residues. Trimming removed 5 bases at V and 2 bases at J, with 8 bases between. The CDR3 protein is CASSTDYTDTQYF. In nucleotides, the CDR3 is TGTGCCAGCAGTACTGACTACACAGATACGCAGTATTTT.

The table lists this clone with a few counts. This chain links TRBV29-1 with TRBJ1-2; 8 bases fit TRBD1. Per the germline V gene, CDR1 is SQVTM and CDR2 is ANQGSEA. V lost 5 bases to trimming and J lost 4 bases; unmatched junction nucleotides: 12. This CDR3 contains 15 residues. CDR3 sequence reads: CSVWTGSASGYGYTF. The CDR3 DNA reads TGCAGCGTTTGGACAGGGTCGGCGTCTGGCTATGGCTACACCTTC.

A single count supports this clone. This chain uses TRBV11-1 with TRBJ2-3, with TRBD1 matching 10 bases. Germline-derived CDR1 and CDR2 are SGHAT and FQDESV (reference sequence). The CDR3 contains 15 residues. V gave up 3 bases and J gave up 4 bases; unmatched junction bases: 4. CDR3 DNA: TGTGCCAGCAGCTTTATGACAGGGGGCCCAGATACGCAGTATTTT. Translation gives CASSFMTGGPDTQYF.

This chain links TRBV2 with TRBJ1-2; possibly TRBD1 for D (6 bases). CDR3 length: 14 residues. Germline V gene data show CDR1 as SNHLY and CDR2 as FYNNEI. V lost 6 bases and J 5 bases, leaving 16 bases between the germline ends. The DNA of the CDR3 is TGTGCCAGCAGCCTAACAGGGCGACCTTATGGCTACACCTTC. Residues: CASSLTGRPYGYTF.

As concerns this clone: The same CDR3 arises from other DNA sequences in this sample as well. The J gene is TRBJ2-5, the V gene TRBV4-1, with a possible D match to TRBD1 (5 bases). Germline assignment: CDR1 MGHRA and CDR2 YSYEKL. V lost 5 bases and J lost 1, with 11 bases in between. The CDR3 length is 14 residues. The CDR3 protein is CASSLTQGQETQYF. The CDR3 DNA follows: TGCGCCAGCAGCTTAACTCAGGGCCAAGAGACCCAGTACTTC.

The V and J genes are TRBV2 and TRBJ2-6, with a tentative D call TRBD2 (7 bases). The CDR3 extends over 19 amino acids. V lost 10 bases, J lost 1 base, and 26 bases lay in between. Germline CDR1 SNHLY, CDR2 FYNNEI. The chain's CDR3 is CAITGGTGSEWSGANVLTF. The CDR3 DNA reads TGTGCCATCACGGGGGGCACAGGGAGTGAGTGGTCTGGGGCCAACGTCCTGACTTTC.

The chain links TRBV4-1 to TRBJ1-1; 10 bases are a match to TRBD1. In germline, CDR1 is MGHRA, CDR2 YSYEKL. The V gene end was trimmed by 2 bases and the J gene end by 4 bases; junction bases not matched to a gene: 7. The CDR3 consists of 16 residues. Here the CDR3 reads CASSQNDRGLGTEAFF. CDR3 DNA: TGCGCCAGCAGCCAAAACGACAGGGGGCTTGGCACTGAAGCTTTCTTT.

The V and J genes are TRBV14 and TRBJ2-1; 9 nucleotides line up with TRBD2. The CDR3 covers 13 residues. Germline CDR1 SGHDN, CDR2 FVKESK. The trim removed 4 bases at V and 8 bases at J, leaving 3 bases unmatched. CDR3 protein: CASSRAGGYEQFF. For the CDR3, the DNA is TGTGCCAGCAGCCGAGCGGGGGGTTATGAGCAGTTCTTC.

The CDR3 nucleotides are TGTGCCAGTAGTATTAACCCAATCTATGGCTACACCTTC. This encodes CASSINPIYGYTF. The J gene is TRBJ1-2, the V gene TRBV19, with D uncertain. The V gene lost 3 bases and the J gene lost 4 bases, with 9 bases spanning the gap. CDR3 length equals 13 residues. Germline assignment: CDR1 LNHDA and CDR2 SQIVND (reference sequence).

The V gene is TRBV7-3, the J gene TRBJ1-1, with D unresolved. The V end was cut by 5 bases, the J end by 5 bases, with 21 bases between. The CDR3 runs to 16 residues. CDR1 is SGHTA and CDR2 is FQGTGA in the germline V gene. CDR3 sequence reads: CASSLYGSSGETEAFF. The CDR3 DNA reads TGTGCCAGCAGCCTATACGGGAGTTCCGGAGAAACTGAAGCTTTCTTT.

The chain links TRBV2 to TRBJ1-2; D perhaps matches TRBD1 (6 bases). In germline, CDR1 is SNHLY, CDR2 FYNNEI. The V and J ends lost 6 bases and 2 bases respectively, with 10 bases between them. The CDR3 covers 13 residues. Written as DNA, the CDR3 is TGTGCCAGCAGGGACAGAGGGAACTATGGCTACACCTTC. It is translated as CASRDRGNYGYTF.

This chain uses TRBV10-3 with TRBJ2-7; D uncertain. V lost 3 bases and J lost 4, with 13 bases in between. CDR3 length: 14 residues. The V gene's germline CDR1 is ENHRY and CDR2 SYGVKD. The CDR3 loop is CAISDVRRHYEQYF. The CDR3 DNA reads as TGTGCCATCAGTGACGTTAGGCGGCATTACGAGCAGTACTTC.

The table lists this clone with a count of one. The CDR3 DNA reads as TGCAGCGTTTTGAATGGGGAGAGCACTGAAGCTTTCTTT. Protein: CSVLNGESTEAFF. The gene calls are TRBV29-1 and TRBJ1-1; no clear D. This CDR3 comprises 13 residues. Germline CDR1 SQVTM, CDR2 ANQGSEA. V lost 5 bases and J 4 bases, leaving 14 bases between the germline ends.

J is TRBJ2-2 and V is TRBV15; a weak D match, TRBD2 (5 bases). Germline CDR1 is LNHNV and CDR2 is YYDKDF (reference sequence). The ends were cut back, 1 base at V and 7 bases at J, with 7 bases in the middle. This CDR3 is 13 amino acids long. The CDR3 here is CATSRGRNGELFF. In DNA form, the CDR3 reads TGTGCCACCAGCAGAGGGAGGAACGGGGAGCTGTTTTTT. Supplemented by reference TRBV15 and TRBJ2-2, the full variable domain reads DAMVIQNPRYQVTQFGKPVTLSCSQTLNHNVMYWYQQKSSQAPKLLFHYYDKDFNNEADTPDNFQSRRPNTSFCFLDIRSPGLGDTAMYLCATSRGRNGELFFGEGSRLTVL.

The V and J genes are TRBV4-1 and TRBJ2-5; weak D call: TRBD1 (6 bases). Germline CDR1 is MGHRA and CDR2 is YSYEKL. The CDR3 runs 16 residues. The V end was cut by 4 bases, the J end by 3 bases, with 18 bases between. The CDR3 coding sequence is TGCGCCAGCAGCCTTGCCGGGACACCGAGGAAAGAGACCCAGTACTTC. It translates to CASSLAGTPRKETQYF.

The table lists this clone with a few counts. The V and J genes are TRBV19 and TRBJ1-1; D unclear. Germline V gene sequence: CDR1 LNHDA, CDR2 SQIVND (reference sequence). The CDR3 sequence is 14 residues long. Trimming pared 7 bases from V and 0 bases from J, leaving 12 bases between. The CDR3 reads CASKSAQLNTEAFF. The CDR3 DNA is TGTGCCAGTAAGTCGGCTCAGTTGAACACTGAAGCTTTCTTT. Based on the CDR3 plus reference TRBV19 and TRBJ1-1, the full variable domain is DGGITQSPKYLFRKEGQNVTLSCEQNLNHDAMYWYRQDPGQGLRLIYYSQIVNDFQKGDIAEGYSVSREKKESFPLTVTSAQKNPTAFYLCASKSAQLNTEAFFGQGTRLTVV.

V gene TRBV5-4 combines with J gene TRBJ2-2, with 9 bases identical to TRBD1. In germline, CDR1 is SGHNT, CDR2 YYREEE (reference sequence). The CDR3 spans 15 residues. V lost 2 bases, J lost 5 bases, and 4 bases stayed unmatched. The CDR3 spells CASSFRDRVTGELFF. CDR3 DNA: TGTGCCAGCAGCTTTCGGGACAGGGTAACCGGGGAGCTGTTTTTT. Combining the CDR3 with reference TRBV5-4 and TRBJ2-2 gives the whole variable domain ETGVTQSPTHLIKTRGQQVTLRCSSQSGHNTVSWYQQALGQGPQFIFQYYREEENGRGNFPPRFSGLQFPNYSSELNVNALELDDSALYLCASSFRDRVTGELFFGEGSRLTVL.

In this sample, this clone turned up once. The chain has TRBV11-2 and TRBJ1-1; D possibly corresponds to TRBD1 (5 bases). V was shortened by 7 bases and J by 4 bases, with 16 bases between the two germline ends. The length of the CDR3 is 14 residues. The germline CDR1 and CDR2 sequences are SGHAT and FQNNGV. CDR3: CASTPGGRSTEAFF. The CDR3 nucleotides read TGTGCCAGCACCCCGGGGGGGAGAAGCACTGAAGCTTTCTTT.

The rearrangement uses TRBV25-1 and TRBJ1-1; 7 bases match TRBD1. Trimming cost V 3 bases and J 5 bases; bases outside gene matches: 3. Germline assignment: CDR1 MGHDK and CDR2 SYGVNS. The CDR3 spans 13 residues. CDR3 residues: CASSEVTGTEAFF. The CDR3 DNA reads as TGTGCCAGCAGTGAGGTGACAGGGACTGAAGCTTTCTTT.

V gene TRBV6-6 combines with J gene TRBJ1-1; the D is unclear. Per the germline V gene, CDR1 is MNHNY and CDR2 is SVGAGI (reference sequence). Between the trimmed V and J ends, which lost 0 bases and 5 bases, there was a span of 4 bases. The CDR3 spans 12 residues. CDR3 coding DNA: TGTGCCAGCAGTTACTCGCTGACTGAAGCTTTCTTT. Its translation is CASSYSLTEAFF.